The next 15 T cell receptor beta chains were all read from a single sample in a study of blood T cell repertoires in COVID-19. Assay used: immunoSEQ multiplex PCR; TCRdb lists only in-frame clones, some missing. The profile shows approximately 250,000 clones, 92% of them singletons. Sequences were obtained from peripheral blood. These receptors were taken from a man aged 30 to 39 with COVID-19, enrolled during active disease.

This rearrangement joins TRBV3-1 (or the pseudogene TRBV3-2) to TRBJ2-2; 9 bases agree with TRBD1. This CDR3 spans 16 amino acids. V dropped 3 bases and J dropped 1; count of bases not matched to a gene: 3. Germline CDR1 reads LGHDT; CDR2 reads YNNKEL (reference sequence). The chain's CDR3 is CASSQAGQGNTGELFF. The DNA for the CDR3 is TGTGCCAGCAGCCAGGCGGGACAGGGGAACACCGGGGAGCTGTTTTTT.

The chain has TRBV29-1 and TRBJ1-1; TRBD1 is a possible D gene (5 bases). The V end lost 2 bases, the J end lost 3 bases, and 13 bases lay between the germline ends. The CDR3 consists of 14 residues. Germline assignment: CDR1 SQVTM and CDR2 ANQGSEA. This CDR3 reads CSVEPGPGDTEAFF. DNA of the CDR3: TGCAGCGTTGAACCCGGCCCGGGGGACACTGAAGCTTTCTTT.

The rearrangement joins TRBV7-7 to TRBJ2-5; D is perhaps TRBD1 (6 bases). Germline V gene data show CDR1 as SSHAT and CDR2 as FNYEAQ (reference sequence). V gave up 1 base and J gave up 1 base, with 7 bases separating them. This CDR3 comprises 14 residues. CDR3 loop: CASSLGTVQETQYF. CDR3 DNA: TGTGCCAGCAGCTTAGGGACAGTCCAAGAGACCCAGTACTTC.

The CDR3 coding sequence is TGTGCCAGCAGCGTAAACAATGGAGATACTGAAGCTTTCTTT. Translated, it gives CASSVNNGDTEAFF. This sequence joins TRBV9 and TRBJ1-1, with D uncertain. The CDR3 extends over 14 amino acids. Trimming pared 1 base from V and 5 bases from J, leaving 12 bases between. The germline gives CDR1 SGDLS, CDR2 YYNGEE. The whole variable domain, remainder taken from reference TRBV9 and TRBJ1-1, is DSGVTQTPKHLITATGQRVTLRCSPRSGDLSVYWYQQSLDQGLQFLIQYYNGEERAKGNILERFSAQQFPDLHSELNLSSLELGDSALYFCASSVNNGDTEAFFGQGTRLTVV.

This clone has only a few counts. The chain carries TRBV28 and TRBJ1-1; 7 nucleotides match TRBD1. The CDR3 length is 13 residues. CDR1 and CDR2 (germline): MDHEN, SYDVKM. V gave up 8 bases and J gave up 5 bases; unmatched junction bases: 8. CDR3 region: CASQGGVYTEAFF. The CDR3 DNA is TGTGCCAGCCAGGGGGGAGTTTATACTGAAGCTTTCTTT.

This sequence joins TRBV10-3 and TRBJ1-2, with D maybe TRBD1 (5 bases). Trimming cost V 6 bases and J 4 bases, with 18 bases left between them. Per germline, CDR1 ENHRY and CDR2 SYGVKD. This CDR3 has 15 amino acids. For the CDR3, the DNA is TGTGCCATCAGCGAACAACAGGTTGGGGTCTATGGCTACACCTTC. This translates into CAISEQQVGVYGYTF.

CDR3 sequence (DNA): TGTGCCAGCAGCTTACAGGGAGGCGTGTGGACTGAAGCTTTCTTT. This translates into CASSLQGGVWTEAFF. The rearrangement uses TRBV7-2 and TRBJ1-1, with a tentative D call TRBD1 (5 bases). Germline assignment: CDR1 SGHTA and CDR2 FQGNSA. Trimming stripped 2 bases from V and 5 bases from J, with 15 bases between. The CDR3 has 15 amino acids.

Here the CDR3 DNA reads TGTGCCAGCAGTTACCTAGGAGGGATTAACAATGAGCAGTTCTTC. Its protein product is CASSYLGGINNEQFF. V is TRBV6-2 or TRBV6-3 and J is TRBJ2-1, with D perhaps TRBD2 (6 bases). Trimming stripped 2 bases from V and 5 bases from J, with 13 bases between. CDR3 length: 15 residues. Germline V gives CDR1 MNHEY, CDR2 SVGEGT.

This chain joins TRBV3-1 (or the pseudogene TRBV3-2) and TRBJ2-1, with 8 bases fitting TRBD2. The CDR3 runs to 15 residues. The germline CDR1 and CDR2 sequences are LGHDT and YNNKEL (reference sequence). Losses at the gene ends were 2 bases for V and 4 bases for J; bases not matched to a gene: 4. The CDR3 sequence is CASSQFSGAYNEQFF. CDR3 DNA: TGTGCCAGCAGCCAATTTAGCGGGGCTTACAATGAGCAGTTCTTC.

The genes are TRBV6-1 and TRBJ1-4; the D gene is possibly TRBD1 (5 bases). V dropped 1 base and J dropped 8 bases, with 14 bases sitting between them. The germline gives CDR1 MNHNS, CDR2 SASEGT. The CDR3 totals 15 residues. CDR3 DNA sequence: TGTGCCAGCAGTGAAGTCCGCGTTGGGGGGGAAAAACTGTTTTTT. Protein: CASSEVRVGGEKLFF.

J is TRBJ1-1 and V is TRBV29-1; possibly TRBD1 for D (5 bases). V lost 3 bases and J lost 0, with 11 bases in between. CDR3 length: 14 residues. Germline-derived CDR1 and CDR2 are SQVTM and ANQGSEA. The chain's CDR3 is CSVDTGGLNTEAFF. The CDR3, as DNA: TGCAGCGTTGACACCGGGGGATTGAACACTGAAGCTTTCTTT.

This sequence joins TRBV18 and TRBJ2-1, with 8 nucleotides matching TRBD2. CDR1 KGHSH and CDR2 LQKENI come from the germline V gene. V was pared by 4 bases and J by 6 bases, with 17 bases of the junction left unmatched. The CDR3 is made up of 18 amino acids. This CDR3 is CASSLRTGLVAGSNEQFF. The CDR3 region has the DNA TGTGCCAGCTCACTCCGGACCGGGTTGGTAGCGGGGAGCAATGAGCAGTTCTTC.

The V call is TRBV28, the J call TRBJ2-5, with 7 bases fitting TRBD1. Germline-derived CDR1 and CDR2 are MDHEN and SYDVKM. V lost 3 bases, J lost 0 bases, and 13 bases stayed unmatched. CDR3 length: 18 amino acids. In nucleotides, the CDR3 is TGTGCCAGCAGTTTTGGGACCCGGGACAGTACCCACCAAGAGACCCAGTACTTC. It encodes CASSFGTRDSTHQETQYF.

The V call is TRBV5-4, the J call TRBJ1-1; a possible D gene is TRBD1 (5 bases). This CDR3 contains 15 residues. The V gene's germline CDR1 is SGHNT and CDR2 YYREEE (reference sequence). V lost 0 bases and J 4 bases, leaving 13 bases between the germline ends. CDR3: CASSLARRGSTEAFF. The CDR3 coding sequence is TGTGCCAGCAGCTTGGCCCGACGGGGGAGCACTGAAGCTTTCTTT.

The rearrangement joins TRBV19 to TRBJ1-5; D is unclear. The CDR3 is 14 amino acids. V lost 7 bases, J lost 1 base, and 11 bases lay in between. Germline assignment: CDR1 LNHDA and CDR2 SQIVND (reference sequence). The CDR3 is CASTGGFSNQPQHF. CDR3 coding DNA: TGTGCCAGTACCGGAGGATTCAGCAATCAGCCCCAGCATTTT.